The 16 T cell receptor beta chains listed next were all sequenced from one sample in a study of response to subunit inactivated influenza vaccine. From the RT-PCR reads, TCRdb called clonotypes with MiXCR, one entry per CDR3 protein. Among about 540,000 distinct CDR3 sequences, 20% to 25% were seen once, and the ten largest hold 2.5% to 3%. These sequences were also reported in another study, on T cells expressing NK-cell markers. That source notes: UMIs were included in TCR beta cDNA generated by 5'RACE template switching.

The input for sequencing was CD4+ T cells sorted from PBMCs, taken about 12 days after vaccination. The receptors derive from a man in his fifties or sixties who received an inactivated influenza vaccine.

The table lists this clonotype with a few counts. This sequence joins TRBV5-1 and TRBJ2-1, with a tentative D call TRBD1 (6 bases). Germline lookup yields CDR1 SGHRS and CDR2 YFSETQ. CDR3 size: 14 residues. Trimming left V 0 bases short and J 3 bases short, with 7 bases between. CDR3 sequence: CASSLGQDYNEQFF. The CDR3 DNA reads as TGCGCCAGCAGCTTGGGACAGGACTACAATGAGCAGTTCTTC.

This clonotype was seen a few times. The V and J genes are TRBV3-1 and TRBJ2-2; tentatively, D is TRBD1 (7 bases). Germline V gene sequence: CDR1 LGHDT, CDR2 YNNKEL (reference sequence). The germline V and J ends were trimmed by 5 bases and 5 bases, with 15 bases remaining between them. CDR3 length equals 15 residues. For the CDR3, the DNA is TGTGCCAGCAGCTTCAGGGGGGTAAAGACCGGGGAGCTGTTTTTT. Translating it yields CASSFRGVKTGELFF.

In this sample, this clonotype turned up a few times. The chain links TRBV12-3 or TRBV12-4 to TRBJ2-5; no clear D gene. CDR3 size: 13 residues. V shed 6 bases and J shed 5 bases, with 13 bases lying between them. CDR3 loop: CASSTLQSETQYF. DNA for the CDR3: TGTGCCAGCAGCACACTACAATCGGAGACCCAGTACTTC.

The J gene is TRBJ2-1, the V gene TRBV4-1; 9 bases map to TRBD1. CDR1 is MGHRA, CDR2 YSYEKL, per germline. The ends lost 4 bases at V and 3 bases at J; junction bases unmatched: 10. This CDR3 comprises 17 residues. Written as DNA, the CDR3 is TGCGCCAGCAGCCCCCGGGCGGGACAGGGATTCTACAATGAGCAGTTCTTC. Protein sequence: CASSPRAGQGFYNEQFF.

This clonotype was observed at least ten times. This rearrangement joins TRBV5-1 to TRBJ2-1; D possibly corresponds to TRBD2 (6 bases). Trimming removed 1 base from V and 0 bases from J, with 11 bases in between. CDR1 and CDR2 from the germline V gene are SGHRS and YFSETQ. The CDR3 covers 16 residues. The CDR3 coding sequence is TGCGCCAGCAGCTTGACTAGCTGGGGCTCCTACAATGAGCAGTTCTTC. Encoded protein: CASSLTSWGSYNEQFF.

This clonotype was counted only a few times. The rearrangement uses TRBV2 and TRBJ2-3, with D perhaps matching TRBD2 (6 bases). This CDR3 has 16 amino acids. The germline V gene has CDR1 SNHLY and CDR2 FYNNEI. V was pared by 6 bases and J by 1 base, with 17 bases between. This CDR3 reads CASRRGLLPGTDTQYF. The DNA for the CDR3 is TGTGCCAGCAGGCGGGGACTTCTTCCAGGCACAGATACGCAGTATTTT. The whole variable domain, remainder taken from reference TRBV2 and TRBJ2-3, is EPEVTQTPSHQVTQMGQEVILRCVPISNHLYFYWYRQILGQKVEFLVSFYNNEISEKSEIFDDQFSVERPDGSNFTLKIRSTKLEDSAMYFCASRRGLLPGTDTQYFGPGTRLTVL.

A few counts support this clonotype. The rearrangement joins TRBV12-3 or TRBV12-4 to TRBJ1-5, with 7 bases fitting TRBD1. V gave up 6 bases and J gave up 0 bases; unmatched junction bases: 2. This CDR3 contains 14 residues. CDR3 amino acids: CASRDRFSNQPQHF. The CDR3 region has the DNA TGTGCCAGCAGGGACAGGTTTAGCAATCAGCCCCAGCATTTT.

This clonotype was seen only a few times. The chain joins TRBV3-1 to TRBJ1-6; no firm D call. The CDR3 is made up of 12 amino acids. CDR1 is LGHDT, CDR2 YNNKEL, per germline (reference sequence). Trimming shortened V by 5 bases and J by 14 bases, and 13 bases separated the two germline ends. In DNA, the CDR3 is TGTGCCAGCAGCTACCGGGGTAGCACCCTCCACTTT. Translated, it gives CASSYRGSTLHF.

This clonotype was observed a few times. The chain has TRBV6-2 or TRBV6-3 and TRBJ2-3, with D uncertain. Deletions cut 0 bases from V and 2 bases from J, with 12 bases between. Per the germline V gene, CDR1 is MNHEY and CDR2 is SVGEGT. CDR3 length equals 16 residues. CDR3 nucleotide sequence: TGTGCCAGCAGTTACTCGTCTAAGGGCCTCACAGATACGCAGTATTTT. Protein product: CASSYSSKGLTDTQYF.

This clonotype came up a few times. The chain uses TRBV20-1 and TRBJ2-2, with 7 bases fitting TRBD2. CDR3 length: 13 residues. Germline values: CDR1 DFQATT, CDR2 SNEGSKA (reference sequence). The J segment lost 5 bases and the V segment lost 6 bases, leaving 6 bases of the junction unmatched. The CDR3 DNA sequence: TGCAGTGCCACCTCTAGCGGAACCGGGGAGCTGTTTTTT. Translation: CSATSSGTGELFF.

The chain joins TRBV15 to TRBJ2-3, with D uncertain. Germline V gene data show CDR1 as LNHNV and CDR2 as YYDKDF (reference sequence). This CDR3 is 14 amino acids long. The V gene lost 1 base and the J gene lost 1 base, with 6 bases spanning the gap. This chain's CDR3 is CATSRGLGTDTQYF. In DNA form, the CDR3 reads TGTGCCACCAGCAGAGGTCTAGGCACAGATACGCAGTATTTT.

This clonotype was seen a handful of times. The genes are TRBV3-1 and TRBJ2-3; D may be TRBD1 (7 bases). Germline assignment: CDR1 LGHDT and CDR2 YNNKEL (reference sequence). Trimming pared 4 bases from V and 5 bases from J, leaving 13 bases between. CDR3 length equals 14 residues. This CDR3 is CASSLQGGKDTQYF. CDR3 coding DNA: TGTGCCAGCAGCCTCCAGGGGGGCAAAGATACGCAGTATTTT.

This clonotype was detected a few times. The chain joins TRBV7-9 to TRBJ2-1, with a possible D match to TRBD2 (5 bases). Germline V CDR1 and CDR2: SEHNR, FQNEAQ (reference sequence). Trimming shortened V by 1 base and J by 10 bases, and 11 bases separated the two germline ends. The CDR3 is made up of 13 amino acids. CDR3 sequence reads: CASSLGTPREQFF. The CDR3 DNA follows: TGTGCCAGCAGCTTAGGGACTCCCCGGGAGCAGTTCTTC. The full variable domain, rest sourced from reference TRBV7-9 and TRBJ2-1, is DTGVSQNPRHKITKRGQNVTFRCDPISEHNRLYWYRQTLGQGPEFLTYFQNEAQLEKSRLLSDRFSAERPKGSFSTLEIQRTEQGDSAMYLCASSLGTPREQFFGPGTRLTVL.

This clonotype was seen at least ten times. The CDR3 spells CASSLKGQSAEAFF. CDR3 coding DNA: TGTGCCAGCAGTTTGAAGGGGCAGTCGGCTGAAGCTTTCTTT. This rearrangement joins TRBV12-3 or TRBV12-4 to TRBJ1-1, with a possible D match to TRBD1 (5 bases). This CDR3 is built from 14 residues. The V gene lost 3 bases and the J gene lost 6 bases, with 14 bases spanning the gap.

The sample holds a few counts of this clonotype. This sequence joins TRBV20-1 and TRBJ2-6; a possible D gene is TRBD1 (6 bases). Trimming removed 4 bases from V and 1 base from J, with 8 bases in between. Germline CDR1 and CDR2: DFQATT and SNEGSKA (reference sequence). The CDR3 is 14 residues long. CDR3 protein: CSAITGSGANVLTF. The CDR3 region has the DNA TGCAGTGCTATCACAGGGTCTGGGGCCAACGTCCTGACTTTC.

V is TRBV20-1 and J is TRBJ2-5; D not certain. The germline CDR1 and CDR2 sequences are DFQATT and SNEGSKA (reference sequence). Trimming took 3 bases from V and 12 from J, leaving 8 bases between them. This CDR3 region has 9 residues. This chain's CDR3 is CSASLVEYF. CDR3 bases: TGCAGTGCTAGCCTAGTAGAGTACTTC.